These 6 T cell receptor beta chains came from one sample sequenced in a study of CXCR3-negative and CXCR3-positive naive CD8 T cells. Findings of the study overall: More hydrophobic TRB CDR3s were found in CXCR3-positive naive cells than in CXCR3-negative naive cells.

All TRB cDNA libraries came from 5' RACE performed with UMI labels. TCRdb re-called the 5' RACE reads, yielding one record per CDR3 amino acid sequence without DNA. This sample's table reports more than 70,000 distinct CDR3 sequences. These receptors' antigens are unknown. Sequencing was carried out using naive CXCR3+ CD8+ T cells from blood. Subset: CD45RO-CCR7+CD27+CD95- naive CD8+ T cells expressing CXCR3 (TNR3+). The source is a human donor in good health. Some clones in this sample may be carry-over from other donors' samples.

This chain joins TRBV7-8 and TRBJ2-2. CDR1 and CDR2 from the germline V gene are SGHVS and FQNEAQ. The length of the CDR3 is 13 residues. This CDR3 reads CASSLERTGELFF.

The rearrangement uses TRBV28 and TRBJ1-6. CDR1 and CDR2 (germline): MDHEN, SYDVKM. This CDR3 is built from 16 residues. The CDR3 spells CATSSSKDTYNSPLHF. The variable domain in full, with the rest retrieved from reference TRBV28 and TRBJ1-6, is DVKVTQSSRYLVKRTGEKVFLECVQDMDHENMFWYRQDPGLGLRLIYFSYDVKMKEKGDIPEGYSVSREKKERFSLILESASTNQTSMYLCATSSSKDTYNSPLHFGNGTRLTVT.

The V and J genes are TRBV24-1 and TRBJ2-3; the D call of TRBD1 rests on TCRdb alone, since no DNA is present to check it. The length of the CDR3 is 16 residues. Germline-derived CDR1 and CDR2 are KGHDR and SFDVKD. CDR3 loop: CATSERPGQGTDTQYF.

This chain joins TRBV2 and TRBJ2-5; TCRdb returns TRBD2, unconfirmable since there is no DNA. Germline values: CDR1 SNHLY, CDR2 FYNNEI. This CDR3 is built from 17 residues. The CDR3 spells CASSEHLLAGDQETQYF.

This chain connects TRBV6-2 or TRBV6-3 to TRBJ2-7; TCRdb returns TRBD2, unconfirmable since there is no DNA. The length of the CDR3 is 13 residues. In germline, CDR1 is MNHEY, CDR2 SVGEGT. CDR3 sequence: CASTQSGIYEQYF.

J is TRBJ2-1 and V is TRBV7-2. Germline V gene sequence: CDR1 SGHTA, CDR2 FQGNSA. The CDR3 has 14 residues. The CDR3 reads CASSSEASSNEQFF.